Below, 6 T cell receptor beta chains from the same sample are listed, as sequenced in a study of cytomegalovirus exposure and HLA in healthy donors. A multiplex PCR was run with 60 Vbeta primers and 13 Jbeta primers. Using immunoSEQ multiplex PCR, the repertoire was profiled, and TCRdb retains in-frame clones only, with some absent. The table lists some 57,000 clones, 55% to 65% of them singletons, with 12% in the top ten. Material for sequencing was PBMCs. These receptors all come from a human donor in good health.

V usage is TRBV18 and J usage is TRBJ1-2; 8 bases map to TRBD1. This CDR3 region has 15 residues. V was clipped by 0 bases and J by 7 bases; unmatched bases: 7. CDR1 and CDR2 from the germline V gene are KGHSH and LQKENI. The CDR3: CASSPPTGGRVGYTF. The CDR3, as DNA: TGTGCCAGCTCACCACCTACAGGGGGTCGGGTTGGCTACACCTTC.

DNA of the CDR3: TGTGCCAGCTCACTGGGGACTAGCGGGGGAAAGACCCAGTACTTC. Its protein is CASSLGTSGGKTQYF. This rearrangement joins TRBV18 to TRBJ2-5; 14 bases line up with TRBD2. Germline values: CDR1 KGHSH, CDR2 LQKENI. Trimming cost V 4 bases and J 6 bases; bases outside gene matches: 4. The CDR3 has 15 amino acids.

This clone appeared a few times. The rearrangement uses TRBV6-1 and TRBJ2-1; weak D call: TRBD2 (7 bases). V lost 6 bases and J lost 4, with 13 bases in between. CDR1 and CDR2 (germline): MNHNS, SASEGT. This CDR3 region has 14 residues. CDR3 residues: CASRRGGTYNEQFF. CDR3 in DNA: TGTGCCAGCAGAAGGGGGGGGACTTACAATGAGCAGTTCTTC.

The DNA for the CDR3 is TGTGCCAGCACTCTGGGACAGGGAGGAACTGAAGCTTTCTTT. This codes for CASTLGQGGTEAFF. The rearrangement uses TRBV11-2 and TRBJ1-1, with TRBD1 matching 9 bases. Germline V gene sequence: CDR1 SGHAT, CDR2 FQNNGV. The CDR3 is 14 amino acids. J was trimmed by 5 bases and V by 7 bases; bases with no gene match: 8.

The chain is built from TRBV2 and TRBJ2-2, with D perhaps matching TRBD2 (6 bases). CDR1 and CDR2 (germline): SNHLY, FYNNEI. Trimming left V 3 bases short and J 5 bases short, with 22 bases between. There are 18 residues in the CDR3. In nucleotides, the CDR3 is TGTGCCAGCAGTGAGAACCGACCGGCCCTCCGGGAGACCGGGGAGCTGTTTTTT. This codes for CASSENRPALRETGELFF.

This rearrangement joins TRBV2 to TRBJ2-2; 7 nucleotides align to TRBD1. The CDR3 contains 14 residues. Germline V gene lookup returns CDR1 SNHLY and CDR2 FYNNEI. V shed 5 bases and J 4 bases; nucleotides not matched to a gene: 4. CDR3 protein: CASSRDRSTGELFF. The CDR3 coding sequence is TGTGCCAGCAGTAGGGACAGAAGCACCGGGGAGCTGTTTTTT.